The entry that follows covers one T cell receptor beta chain sequence. Its matching antigen is unknown. These data come from a study of OX40 agonist ivuxolimab in advanced cancers. General observations from the study: CD8+ T cells (on average) carried more expanded clones than CD4+ T cells. Nonresponders included some who also had low normalized T-cell clonal expansion.

Some clones are missing from TCRdb's copy, which holds only in-frame ones; the method was immunoSEQ multiplex PCR. Of 55,000 to 90,000 clones in the sample, about 90% were seen once. The source was CD4+ or CD8+ T cells sorted from blood, collected in a trial of the OX40 agonist ivuxolimab. This sequence originates from an adult with an advanced solid tumor such as melanoma, head and neck, liver or kidney cancer.

Here the CDR3 reads CASSPGQGHAEAFF. The DNA of the CDR3 is TGTGCCAGTAGTCCGGGACAGGGTCATGCGGAAGCTTTCTTT. The rearrangement uses TRBV19 and TRBJ1-1; 9 bases map to TRBD1. V was pared by 5 bases and J by 8 bases, with 9 bases of the junction left unmatched. This CDR3 has 14 amino acids. Germline-derived CDR1 and CDR2 are LNHDA and SQIVND (reference sequence).